These 27 T cell receptor beta chains were all obtained from the same sample, sequenced in a study of molecular identifiers for immune sequencing clone quantification. TCRdb called the PCR reads again in MiXCR, with one record for every CDR3 protein. The sample holds about 640,000 distinct CDR3 sequences; 20% are singletons and the top ten take roughly 0.85%. The source material was naive CD8+ T cells from blood, with Jurkat cell RNA spiked in. Stated subset: FACS-sorted CD8+CD4-CCR7+CD45RA+ naive T cells. These receptor sequences come from a human donor in good health. Some libraries in this study had Jurkat cell RNA spiked in.

This chain connects TRBV12-1 to TRBJ2-1; TRBD1, as called in the table, went unchecked against the DNA. TRBV12-1 is a listed pseudogene. The CDR3 runs 18 residues. CDR3 region: CASSFCGVAPSSYNEQFF. The CDR3 bases are TGTGCCAGCAGCTTTTGCGGCGTAGCGCCAAGCTCCTACAATGAGCAGTTCTTC.

The table lists this clonotype with many counts. The J gene is TRBJ1-5, the V gene TRBV19; D may be TRBD1 (5 bases). Germline CDR1 reads LNHDA; CDR2 reads SQIVND (reference sequence). The CDR3 consists of 14 residues. V gave up 3 bases and J gave up 4 bases, with 10 bases separating them. The CDR3 DNA is TGTGCCAGTAGTATTAATGGGGGAAATCAGCCCCAGCATTTT. Amino acids: CASSINGGNQPQHF.

DNA for the CDR3: TGTGCCAGCAGTACGACAGGGGGAGATGAGCAGTTCTTC. Its protein is CASSTTGGDEQFF. The V call is TRBV27, the J call TRBJ2-1; 9 positions match TRBD1. Trimming took 5 bases from V and 8 from J; bases not matched to a gene: 4. Germline lookup yields CDR1 MNHEY and CDR2 SMNVEV (reference sequence). There are 13 residues in the CDR3.

The sample holds a few counts of this clonotype. The chain carries TRBV28 and TRBJ2-1, with D possibly called TRBD1 or TRBD2 (5 bases each). Looked up from germline, CDR1 is MDHEN and CDR2 is SYDVKM. The CDR3 loop spans 18 amino acids. Trimming shortened V by 3 bases and J by 6 bases, and 24 bases separated the two germline ends. Written as DNA, the CDR3 is TGTGCCAGCAGTTTCCGGTTCGGGCGAGGGGCCCCGTTCAATGAGCAGTTCTTC. Translated, it gives CASSFRFGRGAPFNEQFF.

The rearrangement joins TRBV15 to TRBJ2-1; possible D gene TRBD2, 5 bases. The CDR3 sequence is 18 residues long. Trimming shortened V by 0 bases and J by 1 base, and 16 bases separated the two germline ends. Germline V lookup: CDR1 LNHNV, CDR2 YYDKDF (reference sequence). The CDR3 nucleotides read TGTGCCACCAGCAGAGATAGTAGGGAGCGGAGTTCCTACAATGAGCAGTTCTTC. It specifies CATSRDSRERSSYNEQFF. The full variable domain, completed using reference TRBV15 and TRBJ2-1, is DAMVIQNPRYQVTQFGKPVTLSCSQTLNHNVMYWYQQKSSQAPKLLFHYYDKDFNNEADTPDNFQSRRPNTSFCFLDIRSPGLGDTAMYLCATSRDSRERSSYNEQFFGPGTRLTVL.

This clonotype was observed at least ten times. The CDR3 region is CASSSPGTGAEAFF. CDR3 nucleotides: TGTGCCAGCAGTTCCCCCGGGACAGGGGCTGAAGCTTTCTTT. The chain carries TRBV6-1 and TRBJ1-1, with 10 bases lining up with TRBD1. Per germline, CDR1 MNHNS and CDR2 SASEGT. This CDR3 has 14 amino acids. Germline trimming cut 5 bases from V and 6 bases from J; bases unmatched to any gene: 6.

About this clonotype itself: A much more abundant neighbour one base away suggests this may be a read error. The chain carries TRBV6-2 or TRBV6-3 and TRBJ1-5; D unresolved. This CDR3 is 16 amino acids long. CDR1 is MNHEY, CDR2 SVGEGT, per germline. Deletions cut 1 base from V and 2 bases from J, with 12 bases between. The CDR3 DNA sequence: TGTGCCAGCAGTTACTTGTTGCGGGATGGCAATCAGCCCCAGCATTTT. Translated: CASSYLLRDGNQPQHF.

The CDR3 sequence is CASSFSTRTYEQYF. CDR3 coding DNA: TGTGCCAGCAGTTTCTCTACAAGAACCTACGAGCAGTACTTC. This sequence joins TRBV28 and TRBJ2-7; D ambiguous. Germline V lookup: CDR1 MDHEN, CDR2 SYDVKM. This CDR3 is 14 amino acids long. The germline V and J ends were trimmed by 3 bases and 2 bases, with 11 bases remaining between them.

This clonotype was seen many times. The rearrangement uses TRBV27 and TRBJ1-5; D call uncertain. CDR1 MNHEY and CDR2 SMNVEV come from the germline V gene (reference sequence). V was trimmed by 6 bases and J by 4 bases, leaving 28 bases between them. The CDR3 is 19 amino acids. The DNA for the CDR3 is TGTGCCAGCAGCAAAAGGGCCTCCCTTGCCCGACCTCCAAATCAGCCCCAGCATTTT. Encoded protein: CASSKRASLARPPNQPQHF.

On this clonotype itself: A clone one base away is much larger, so this may be a read error. This sequence joins TRBV10-3 and TRBJ1-1; D unresolved. Germline loops: CDR1 ENHRY, CDR2 SYGVKD. The CDR3 totals 15 residues. The CDR3 sequence: CAISAPEWSNTETFF. CDR3 coding DNA: TGTGCCATCAGTGCCCCCGAGTGGAGCAACACTGAAACTTTCTTT.

This clonotype was observed a few times. The chain employs TRBV28 and TRBJ1-6; no clear D gene. This CDR3 has 15 residues. The germline CDR1 and CDR2 sequences are MDHEN and SYDVKM. V was cut by 7 bases and J by 0 bases, with 10 bases left in between. CDR3 nucleotides: TGTGCCAGCAACCTCAGGAGCTCCTATAATTCACCCCTCCACTTT. This translates into CASNLRSSYNSPLHF.

This clonotype was seen many times. This sequence joins TRBV20-1 and TRBJ2-7, with 7 bases identical to TRBD1. With 2 bases clipped from V and 2 bases from J, the junction kept 12 bases outside the gene matches. Germline V gives CDR1 DFQATT, CDR2 SNEGSKA (reference sequence). The CDR3 runs 16 residues. CDR3 sequence (DNA): TGCAGTGCTAGACGAACAACGGGACAGCCTACCTACGAGCAGTACTTC. Amino acids: CSARRTTGQPTYEQYF.

In the case of this clonotype: A much larger clone differs from this one at a single base, so this may be a read error. The V and J genes are TRBV7-8 and TRBJ2-5; D is possibly TRBD2 (6 bases). Germline-derived CDR1 and CDR2 are SGHVS and FQNEAQ. The CDR3 extends over 13 amino acids. In DNA, the CDR3 is TGTGCCAGCGGCTTAGGGAGGATGGAGACCCAGTACTTC. This translates into CASGLGRMETQYF. Full variable domain (missing parts from reference TRBV7-8 and TRBJ2-5): GAGVSQSPRYKVAKRGQDVALRCDPISGHVSLFWYQQALGQGPEFLTYFQNEAQLDKSGLPSDRFFAERPEGSVSTLKIQRTQQEDSAVYLCASGLGRMETQYFGPGTRLLVL.

This clonotype was picked up a small number of times. CDR3 nucleotides: TGTGCCAGCTTTTGGAGGGCTAGCGGATACGAGCAGTACTTC. It specifies CASFWRASGYEQYF. The V and J genes are TRBV2 and TRBJ2-7; 7 nucleotides line up with TRBD2. J was trimmed by 4 bases and V by 8 bases; bases with no gene match: 11. Germline V gene lookup returns CDR1 SNHLY and CDR2 FYNNEI. The CDR3 covers 14 residues.

This clonotype has at least ten counts. The V call is TRBV27, the J call TRBJ1-1; tentative D call: TRBD1 (6 bases). Germline values: CDR1 MNHEY, CDR2 SMNVEV (reference sequence). The CDR3 contains 13 residues. V lost 5 bases, J lost 7 bases, and 14 bases lay in between. The CDR3 DNA follows: TGTGCCAGCAGTCCCCGGACAGTGAATGAAGCTTTCTTT. Amino acid sequence: CASSPRTVNEAFF.

Ten or more counts support this clonotype. The chain combines TRBV12-3 or TRBV12-4 with TRBJ2-5; D possibly corresponds to TRBD2 (6 bases). With 5 bases removed from V and 5 bases from J, the gap between germline ends came to 18 bases. The CDR3 consists of 15 residues. The CDR3 bases are TGTGCCAGCAGTACCGCTGCCCGGGGGAAGGAGACCCAGTACTTC. Residues: CASSTAARGKETQYF.

This clonotype was observed many times. The chain joins TRBV7-9 to TRBJ2-7; 7 positions match TRBD2. Per germline, CDR1 SEHNR and CDR2 FQNEAQ (reference sequence). V was clipped by 1 base and J by 7 bases; unmatched bases: 7. This CDR3 is built from 14 residues. The CDR3 DNA reads as TGTGCCAGCAGCTTAGAGCCTAGCGGAGGAGAGCAGTACTTC. Amino acid sequence: CASSLEPSGGEQYF.

The chain links TRBV21-1 to TRBJ2-1; the D segment call TRBD1 is taken from the table without a DNA check. TRBV21-1 is designated a pseudogene. This CDR3 contains 20 residues. The CDR3 loop reads CASSKADLPLDQSSYNGQFF. DNA for the CDR3: TGTGCCAGCAGCAAAGCGGACCTCCCCCTGGACCAGAGCTCCTACAATGGGCAGTTCTTC.

This rearrangement joins TRBV20-1 to TRBJ1-2, with unresolved D. The V gene's germline CDR1 is DFQATT and CDR2 SNEGSKA (reference sequence). V was cut by 5 bases and J by 4 bases, with 17 bases left in between. This CDR3 spans 14 amino acids. The CDR3 bases are TGCAGTGCTTTCCTGGGCCGTTCAGTCTATGGCTACACCTTC. It yields the protein CSAFLGRSVYGYTF.

The V call is TRBV21-1, the J call TRBJ1-2; TRBD1, the D gene given by the table, was not confirmed from the DNA. TRBV21-1 has pseudogene status. The CDR3 spans 15 residues. The CDR3 bases are TGTGCCAGCAGCAAAGCGACAGGGATTGACTATGGCTACACCTTC. This encodes CASSKATGIDYGYTF.

This clonotype was observed many times. The genes are TRBV4-3 and TRBJ1-2; the D is unclear. This CDR3 has 13 amino acids. Germline lookup yields CDR1 LGHNA and CDR2 YSLEER. Deletions cut 0 bases from V and 8 bases from J, with 10 bases between. CDR3 loop: CASSQDPSDGYTF. DNA for the CDR3: TGCGCCAGCAGCCAAGATCCATCAGACGGCTACACCTTC.

The chain is built from TRBV28 and TRBJ1-5, with 8 positions matching TRBD1. The CDR3 totals 17 residues. Germline CDR1 reads MDHEN; CDR2 reads SYDVKM. Germline trimming cut 1 base from V and 7 bases from J; bases unmatched to any gene: 12. The CDR3 is CASSLYPDRGPEQPQHF. CDR3 bases: TGTGCCAGCAGTTTATACCCAGACAGGGGCCCGGAGCAGCCCCAGCATTTT.

This clonotype was detected many times. The V gene is TRBV28, the J gene TRBJ2-3, with 13 bases identical to TRBD2. The CDR3 covers 19 residues. Germline lookup yields CDR1 MDHEN and CDR2 SYDVKM. The junction had 17 bases not matched to a gene; V was cut back by 5 bases and J by 6 bases. The DNA of the CDR3 is TGTGCCAGCAGTGGCAGGGGGGGGACTAGCGGGACCTTATTGGATACGCAGTATTTT. It codes for CASSGRGGTSGTLLDTQYF.

This clonotype was seen many times. The chain uses TRBV20-1 and TRBJ1-5; no definite D call. The CDR3 sequence is 16 residues long. Deletions cut 0 bases from V and 4 bases from J, with 16 bases between. Germline loops: CDR1 DFQATT, CDR2 SNEGSKA (reference sequence). CDR3 DNA sequence: TGCAGTGCTAGAGAGGTCTACGGAATCTCGAATCAGCCCCAGCATTTT. Translated, it gives CSAREVYGISNQPQHF.

There are a few counts of this clonotype. The rearrangement links TRBV6-5 to TRBJ2-7; 9 bases fit TRBD1. Trimming took 8 bases from V and 5 from J; bases not matched to a gene: 13. Germline values: CDR1 MNHEY, CDR2 SVGAGI. This CDR3 has 15 residues. Here the CDR3 reads CASALLGQGLHEQYF. CDR3 nucleotide sequence: TGTGCCAGCGCTTTGCTGGGACAGGGCCTCCACGAGCAGTACTTC.

A few counts support this clonotype. The CDR3 DNA is TGTGCCAGCGAGCAAGGGACGGGAGCTCCGGAAAACACCATATATTTT. It translates to CASEQGTGAPENTIYF. This chain links TRBV6-2 or TRBV6-3 with TRBJ1-3, with TRBD1 as a possible D gene (5 bases). The germline V gene encodes CDR1 MNHEY and CDR2 SVGEGT. V was clipped by 8 bases and J by 6 bases, with 23 bases between them. The CDR3 has 16 residues.

Only a few counts were recorded for this clonotype. The chain uses TRBV28 and TRBJ2-7; possible D gene TRBD2, 5 bases. CDR3 length: 15 amino acids. Germline CDR1 is MDHEN and CDR2 is SYDVKM. Between the trimmed V and J ends, which lost 6 bases and 1 base, there was a span of 16 bases. CDR3 protein: CASRQQRVKSYEQYF. The CDR3, as DNA: TGTGCCAGCAGGCAACAGAGGGTTAAATCCTACGAGCAGTACTTC. The entire variable domain, with the rest obtained from reference TRBV28 and TRBJ2-7, is as follows: DVKVTQSSRYLVKRTGEKVFLECVQDMDHENMFWYRQDPGLGLRLIYFSYDVKMKEKGDIPEGYSVSREKKERFSLILESASTNQTSMYLCASRQQRVKSYEQYFGPGTRLTVT.